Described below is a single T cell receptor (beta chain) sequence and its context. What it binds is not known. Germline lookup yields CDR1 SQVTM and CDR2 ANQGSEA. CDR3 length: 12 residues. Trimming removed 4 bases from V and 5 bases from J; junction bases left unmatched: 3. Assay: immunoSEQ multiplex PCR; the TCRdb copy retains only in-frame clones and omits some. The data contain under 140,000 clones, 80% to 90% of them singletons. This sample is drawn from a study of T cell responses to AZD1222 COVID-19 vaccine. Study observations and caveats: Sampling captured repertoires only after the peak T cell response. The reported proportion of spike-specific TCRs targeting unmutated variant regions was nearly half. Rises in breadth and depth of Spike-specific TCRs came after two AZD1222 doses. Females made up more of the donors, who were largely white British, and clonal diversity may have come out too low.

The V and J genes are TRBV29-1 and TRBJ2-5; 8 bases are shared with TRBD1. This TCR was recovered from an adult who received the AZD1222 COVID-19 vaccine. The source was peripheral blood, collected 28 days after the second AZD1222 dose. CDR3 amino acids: CSVGQGLETQYF. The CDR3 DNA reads TGCAGCGTTGGACAGGGGCTGGAGACCCAGTACTTC.